This T cell receptor beta chain was sequenced for a study of early T cells in non-severe SARS-CoV-2 infection. In the library, individual cDNA molecules carried attached unique molecular identifiers. MiXCR, applied by TCRdb to the 5' RACE reads, yields one record per CDR3 protein. The data show around 70,000 distinct CDR3 sequences, with 12% seen just once and about 4% held by the top ten. This TCR derives from an adult who was a healthcare worker with PCR-confirmed SARS-CoV-2 infection or an uninfected control (not recorded which). The specimen was whole blood.

Written as DNA, the CDR3 is TGTGCCAGCAGTTTGACAGGACTTTGGAATGAGCAGTTCTTC. Translating gives CASSLTGLWNEQFF. This rearrangement joins TRBV27 to TRBJ2-1; a weak D match, TRBD1 (6 bases). The ends were cut back, 3 bases at V and 7 bases at J, with 13 bases in the middle. Germline assignment: CDR1 MNHEY and CDR2 SMNVEV (reference sequence). The CDR3 is 14 amino acids.